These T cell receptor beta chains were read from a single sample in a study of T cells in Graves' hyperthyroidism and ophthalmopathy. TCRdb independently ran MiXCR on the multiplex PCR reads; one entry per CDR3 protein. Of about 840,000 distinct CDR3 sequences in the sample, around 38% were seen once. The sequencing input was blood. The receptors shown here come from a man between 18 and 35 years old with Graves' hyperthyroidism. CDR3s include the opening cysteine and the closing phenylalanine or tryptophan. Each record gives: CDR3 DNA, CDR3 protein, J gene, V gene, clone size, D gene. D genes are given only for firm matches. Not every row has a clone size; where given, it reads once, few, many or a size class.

DNA: TGCAGTGCTAGGCCGACAGTCTTCTCTGGAAACACCATATATTTT
CDR3: CSARPTVFSGNTIYF
J: TRBJ1-3
V: TRBV20-1
size: few
D: .

DNA: TGTGCCAGCAGCCGGGGACAGGGAAATAATCAGCCCCAGCATTTT
CDR3: CASSRGQGNNQPQHF
J: TRBJ1-5
V: TRBV7-8
size: few
D: TRBD1

DNA: TGTGCCAGTAGCACGACGGTGCGGACCTATGGCTACACCTTC
CDR3: CASSTTVRTYGYTF
J: TRBJ1-2
V: TRBV19
size: .
D: .

DNA: TGTGCCATCAGTGATTCGTCTGTAGAGACCCAGTACTTC
CDR3: CAISDSSVETQYF
J: TRBJ2-5
V: TRBV10-3
size: many
D: .

DNA: TGTGCCAGCAGCTTAGCCCTAGGGACCGGGGAGCTGTTTTTT
CDR3: CASSLALGTGELFF
J: TRBJ2-2
V: TRBV7-9
size: .
D: .

DNA: TGTGCCAGCAGCGACCCGGACGCTAACACTGAAGCTTTCTTT
CDR3: CASSDPDANTEAFF
J: TRBJ1-1
V: TRBV7-2
size: .
D: .

DNA: TGTGCCAGCAGCCCAGGGGGCGCGGTAGCTTTCTTT
CDR3: CASSPGGAVAFF
J: TRBJ1-1
V: TRBV5-6
size: .
D: TRBD1

DNA: TGTGCCAGCAGCGTACAGGGAGTCGATGGCTACACCTTC
CDR3: CASSVQGVDGYTF
J: TRBJ1-2
V: TRBV9
size: many
D: .

DNA: TGTGCCAGCAGCGTATTTGTGGGCCACTCCTACGAGCAGTACTTC
CDR3: CASSVFVGHSYEQYF
J: TRBJ2-7
V: TRBV7-9
size: few
D: .

DNA: TGTGCCACCAGCAGAGATCACGACTATGGCTACACCTTC
CDR3: CATSRDHDYGYTF
J: TRBJ1-2
V: TRBV15
size: .
D: .

DNA: TGTGCCAGCAGTCGCGCAGGGGTCGGCAATTCACCCCTCCACTTT
CDR3: CASSRAGVGNSPLHF
J: TRBJ1-6
V: TRBV6-5
size: .
D: .

DNA: TGTGCCAGCAGCTCAGCTTACATGAACACTGAAGCTTTCTTT
CDR3: CASSSAYMNTEAFF
J: TRBJ1-1
V: TRBV7-9
size: many
D: .

DNA: TGTGCCAGTAGTACGAAGAGCGGGGACAAGCAGTACTTC
CDR3: CASSTKSGDKQYF
J: TRBJ2-7
V: TRBV19
size: many
D: .

DNA: TGTGCCAGCAGCGGACTAGCGTTAGAAAGAGAGACCCAGTACTTC
CDR3: CASSGLALERETQYF
J: TRBJ2-5
V: TRBV2
size: many
D: TRBD2

DNA: TGTGCCAGCAGTGGTTCCTCCAGGGTAGGGGCCAACGTCCTGACTTTC
CDR3: CASSGSSRVGANVLTF
J: TRBJ2-6
V: TRBV25-1
size: many
D: .

DNA: TGCGCCAGCAGCTTCGACGGGCAGGGGTACCAAGAGACCCAGTACTTC
CDR3: CASSFDGQGYQETQYF
J: TRBJ2-5
V: TRBV5-1
size: .
D: .

DNA: TGTGCCAGTAGTATTAGTACGGGTAAAGAGACCCAGTACTTC
CDR3: CASSISTGKETQYF
J: TRBJ2-5
V: TRBV19
size: .
D: .

DNA: TGTGCCAGCACCCCGGGACAGCAGAACACTGAAGCTTTCTTT
CDR3: CASTPGQQNTEAFF
J: TRBJ1-1
V: TRBV6-1
size: .
D: TRBD1

DNA: TGTGCCAGCGCCAGGCTCACTATCGGCGAGCAGTACTTC
CDR3: CASARLTIGEQYF
J: TRBJ2-7
V: TRBV6-1
size: .
D: .

DNA: TGCGCCAGCAGCTTGGCCGGGACACTCTCACCCCTCCACTTT
CDR3: CASSLAGTLSPLHF
J: TRBJ1-6
V: TRBV5-1
size: many
D: .

DNA: TGTGCCAGCAGCGTCCCGGGACAGGGTTGGAATGAAAAACTGTTTTTT
CDR3: CASSVPGQGWNEKLFF
J: TRBJ1-4
V: TRBV7-9
size: .
D: TRBD1